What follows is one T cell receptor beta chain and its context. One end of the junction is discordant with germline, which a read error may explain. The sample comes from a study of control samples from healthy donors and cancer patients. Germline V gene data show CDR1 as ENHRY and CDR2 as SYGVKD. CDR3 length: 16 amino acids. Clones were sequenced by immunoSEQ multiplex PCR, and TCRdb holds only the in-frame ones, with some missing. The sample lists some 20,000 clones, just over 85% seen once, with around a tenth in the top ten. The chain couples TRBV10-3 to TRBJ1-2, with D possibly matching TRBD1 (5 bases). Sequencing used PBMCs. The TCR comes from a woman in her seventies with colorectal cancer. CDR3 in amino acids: CAISKSVVGENYGYTF. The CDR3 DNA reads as TGTGCCATCAGTAAGTCAGTTGTAGGGGAAAACTATGGCTACACCTTC.